This T cell receptor beta chain was sequenced for a study of cytomegalovirus exposure and HLA in healthy donors. Study-level points and caveats: The authors later found TCR association rates varying by HLA locus, with DRB1 most and HLA-C fewest. Sequence variants that were highly shared formed a cluster that was likely a sequencing artifact. Earlier results showed most TCR beta V segments being productive about 87% or about 30% of the time. Several of the most significant clusters appeared, in a later analysis, to be linked to common viral pathogens.

Germline assignment: CDR1 SGHAT and CDR2 FQNNGV. V dropped 0 bases and J dropped 8 bases, with 16 bases sitting between them. CDR3 length: 15 amino acids. Use of 60 Vbeta and 13 Jbeta primers characterized the PCR. Assay: immunoSEQ multiplex PCR; the TCRdb copy retains only in-frame clones and omits some. The table includes around 150,000 clones, 68% detected once. Concerning this clone: Its antigen is as yet unknown.

The V and J genes are TRBV11-2 and TRBJ1-2; D might be TRBD1 (5 bases). The specimen sequenced was PBMCs. This clonotype was sampled from a man between 45 and 60 years old in good health and CMV-seronegative. CDR3 DNA: TGTGCCAGCAGCTTAGACACAGGCAGCCCCAAAGGCTACACCTTC. Its translation: CASSLDTGSPKGYTF.